These 6 T cell receptor beta chains share one sample of origin, sequenced in a study of human T cells and chemical hapten exposure. The time point: pre-sensitization, week 0. Described treatment: therapeutic diphenylcyclopropenone sensitization with weekly scalp DPC. TCRdb reanalysed the RACE reads using MiXCR and keeps one entry per CDR3 protein. The data contain 250,000 or so distinct CDR3 sequences, 7.5% to 8% of them singletons. The starting material was whole blood, obtained in connection with sensitization to the hapten diphenylcyclopropenone (DPC). The source is a man aged 18-30 years with alopecia areata. Some clones in this sample may be carry-over from other donors' samples.

There are a few counts of this clonotype. The chain couples TRBV7-3 to TRBJ2-2; 9 bases line up with TRBD2. With 3 bases clipped from V and 4 bases from J, the junction kept 6 bases outside the gene matches. The CDR3 totals 16 residues. CDR1 and CDR2 (germline): SGHTA, FQGTGA. The CDR3 nucleotides are TGTGCCAGCAGCTTTAGCGGGGGTCGTGGCACCGGGGAGCTGTTTTTT. Its protein product is CASSFSGGRGTGELFF.

This clonotype was counted a few times. The V and J genes are TRBV7-2 and TRBJ2-3, with D unclear. The CDR3 loop spans 15 amino acids. CDR1 is SGHTA, CDR2 FQGNSA, per germline. V dropped 5 bases and J dropped 2 bases, with 14 bases sitting between them. The CDR3 bases are TGTGCCAGCAGCCCCACCCGGGTGCTCACAGATACGCAGTATTTT. Encoded protein: CASSPTRVLTDTQYF.

The chain has TRBV2 and TRBJ2-1; 9 bases are shared with TRBD2. Trimming at V came to 8 bases and at J to 9 bases, leaving 11 bases not matched to a gene. The CDR3 runs 14 residues. Germline V lookup: CDR1 SNHLY, CDR2 FYNNEI. CDR3 DNA: TGTGCCAGCGGGCGGGGGGGCCGCTCTATTGAGCAGTTCTTC. Translating gives CASGRGGRSIEQFF. The full variable domain, its missing parts supplied by reference TRBV2 and TRBJ2-1, is EPEVTQTPSHQVTQMGQEVILRCVPISNHLYFYWYRQILGQKVEFLVSFYNNEISEKSEIFDDQFSVERPDGSNFTLKIRSTKLEDSAMYFCASGRGGRSIEQFFGPGTRLTVL.

The chain combines TRBV5-1 with TRBJ2-2; D might be TRBD1 (5 bases). This CDR3 region has 14 residues. Between the trimmed V and J ends, which lost 1 base and 7 bases, there was a span of 11 bases. The germline gives CDR1 SGHRS, CDR2 YFSETQ. CDR3: CASSLLQESGELFF. The CDR3 DNA is TGCGCCAGCAGCTTGTTACAGGAGAGCGGGGAGCTGTTTTTT.

This clonotype was observed a handful of times. The CDR3 is CASSLGTDYNYGYTF. In DNA form, the CDR3 reads TGCGCCAGCAGCTTGGGGACGGATTATAACTATGGCTACACCTTC. The chain carries TRBV5-1 and TRBJ1-2; D call uncertain. The CDR3 is made up of 15 amino acids. V dropped 0 bases and J dropped 1 base, with 10 bases sitting between them. Germline V gene data show CDR1 as SGHRS and CDR2 as YFSETQ.

In its sample, this clonotype was seen a few times. CDR3 in amino acids: CASSFTSGLTDTQYF. The CDR3 coding sequence is TGTGCCAGCAGCTTCACTAGCGGCCTCACAGATACGCAGTATTTT. V gene TRBV7-2 combines with J gene TRBJ2-3; 8 bases line up with TRBD2. V lost 3 bases and J lost 2; bases outside the gene matches: 4. This CDR3 has 15 residues. Germline assignment: CDR1 SGHTA and CDR2 FQGNSA.